The next 26 T cell receptor beta chains were all read from a single sample in a study of blood T cells in healthy people across ages. A J-beta primer mix and a sample-barcoded 5' primer were used in a second PCR of about 6 to 12 cycles. MiXCR, run by TCRdb on the 5' RACE reads, gives a single entry per CDR3 protein. This table holds more than 1 million distinct CDR3 sequences, 40% to 50% found once. Sequencing was performed on blood. These receptors originate from a woman in her fifties or sixties in good health.

V usage is TRBV20-1 and J usage is TRBJ1-2; possible D gene TRBD1, 5 bases. With 0 bases removed from V and 6 bases from J, the gap between germline ends came to 11 bases. CDR3 length equals 13 residues. Per germline, CDR1 DFQATT and CDR2 SNEGSKA (reference sequence). The CDR3 DNA reads as TGCAGTGCTAGAGAATCTGGCAGGGATGGCTACACCTTC. It yields the protein CSARESGRDGYTF.

The chain couples TRBV15 to TRBJ2-7, with TRBD2 as a possible D gene (5 bases). V shed 3 bases and J shed 2 bases, with 8 bases lying between them. The germline V gene encodes CDR1 LNHNV and CDR2 YYDKDF (reference sequence). CDR3 length equals 13 residues. The CDR3 DNA reads TGTGCCACCAGCAGGCAGCGGACCTACGAGCAGTACTTC. It encodes CATSRQRTYEQYF.

The chain carries TRBV12-3 or TRBV12-4 and TRBJ1-5; D not resolved. This CDR3 spans 16 amino acids. The ends were cut back, 1 base at V and 0 bases at J, with 10 bases in the middle. In nucleotides, the CDR3 is TGTGCCAGCAGTTTAGGGAGGGTTAATAGCAATCAGCCCCAGCATTTT. Protein sequence: CASSLGRVNSNQPQHF.

The V and J genes are TRBV21-1 and TRBJ2-3; the table gives TRBD1 as D, unverified against the DNA. TRBV21-1 is a recognized pseudogene. The length of the CDR3 is 14 residues. CDR3 in amino acids: CASSKGSRTDTQYF. Here the CDR3 DNA reads TGTGCCAGCAGCAAGGGGAGCCGCACAGATACGCAGTATTTT.

There are a few counts of this clonotype. The CDR3 DNA is TGCGCCAGCAAAAACGGGACTAGCGGGAGGGTAGCCAAAAACATTCAGTACTTC. Translated, it gives CASKNGTSGRVAKNIQYF. The J gene is TRBJ2-4, the V gene TRBV10-2; 16 nucleotides line up with TRBD2. The germline V gene encodes CDR1 WSHSY and CDR2 SAAADI. V dropped 7 bases and J dropped 0; count of bases not matched to a gene: 6. This CDR3 is 18 amino acids long.

Only a few counts were recorded for this clonotype. This chain joins TRBV5-6 and TRBJ2-5, with unresolved D. From germline, CDR1 is SGHDT and CDR2 YYEEEE. The CDR3 sequence is 14 residues long. V shed 1 base and J shed 11 bases, with 18 bases lying between them. In DNA form, the CDR3 reads TGTGCCAGCAGCTTGACCTTAGGGTCACTCGGGCAGTACTTC. It yields the protein CASSLTLGSLGQYF. The full variable domain, in which reference TRBV5-6 and TRBJ2-5 provide the parts outside the CDR3, is DAGVTQSPTHLIKTRGQQVTLRCSPKSGHDTVSWYQQALGQGPQFIFQYYEEEERQRGNFPDRFSGHQFPNYSSELNVNALLLGDSALYLCASSLTLGSLGQYFGPGTRLLVL.

The chain couples TRBV12-3 or TRBV12-4 to TRBJ2-7, with D uncertain. Trimming shortened V by 0 bases and J by 2 bases, and 8 bases separated the two germline ends. CDR3 size: 14 residues. As DNA, the CDR3 is TGTGCCAGCAGTTTAGCGCACAGCCCCTACGAGCAGTACTTC. It translates to CASSLAHSPYEQYF.

The chain has TRBV24-1 and TRBJ2-3, with 11 bases fitting TRBD2. With V trimmed by 7 bases and J by 5 bases, 7 bases remained unmatched. The CDR3 consists of 15 residues. Germline V lookup: CDR1 KGHDR, CDR2 SFDVKD. Here the CDR3 DNA reads TGTGCCACCAGCTTAGCGGGAGGGCCTGGAGATACGCAGTATTTT. The encoded protein is CATSLAGGPGDTQYF.

In its sample, this clonotype was seen a few times. The chain joins TRBV12-5 to TRBJ2-4, with TRBD2 matching over 13 bases. The V gene's germline CDR1 is LGHNT and CDR2 FRNRAP. Losses at the gene ends were 5 bases for V and 13 bases for J; bases not matched to a gene: 14. This CDR3 is 16 amino acids long. The CDR3 protein is CASGPSGTSGTNEQYF. The CDR3 nucleotides are TGTGCTAGTGGTCCCTCCGGGACTAGCGGGACGAATGAGCAGTACTTC.

This clonotype was detected many times. The V and J genes are TRBV7-9 and TRBJ2-5; D not resolved. This CDR3 has 13 amino acids. Germline CDR1 reads SEHNR; CDR2 reads FQNEAQ (reference sequence). Trimming cost V 4 bases and J 4 bases, with 10 bases left between them. The CDR3 loop is CASSSPLGETQYF. DNA of the CDR3: TGTGCCAGCAGCTCCCCCTTGGGAGAGACCCAGTACTTC.

V and J are TRBV3-1 and TRBJ1-2; TRBD1 matches 7 bases. V lost 3 bases, J lost 8 bases, and 9 bases stayed unmatched. Germline assignment: CDR1 LGHDT and CDR2 YNNKEL (reference sequence). The CDR3 extends over 14 amino acids. CDR3 coding DNA: TGTGCCAGCAGCCAGAGAAACAGGGGTGGCGGCTACACCTTC. Protein: CASSQRNRGGGYTF.

J is TRBJ2-5 and V is TRBV13; D perhaps matches TRBD2 (6 bases). The CDR3 is made up of 15 amino acids. Between the trimmed V and J ends, which lost 2 bases and 1 base, there was a span of 11 bases. Germline loops: CDR1 PRHDT, CDR2 FYEKMQ (reference sequence). The CDR3 sequence is CASSLKQRAQETQYF. The DNA for the CDR3 is TGTGCCAGCAGCTTAAAGCAGCGGGCCCAAGAGACCCAGTACTTC.

The gene calls are TRBV7-9 and TRBJ1-2, with 7 positions matching TRBD1. CDR3 length: 13 amino acids. Losses at the gene ends were 5 bases for V and 6 bases for J; bases not matched to a gene: 6. CDR1 is SEHNR, CDR2 FQNEAQ, per germline (reference sequence). CDR3 nucleotide sequence: TGTGCCAGCAGCCCGACAGGGCCCCATGGCTACACCTTC. Protein: CASSPTGPHGYTF.

The rearrangement links TRBV20-1 to TRBJ2-1; no clear D gene. CDR1 and CDR2 from the germline V gene are DFQATT and SNEGSKA (reference sequence). The CDR3 runs to 12 residues. V was shortened by 1 base and J by 6 bases, with 7 bases between the two germline ends. In DNA, the CDR3 is TGCAGTGCTAGAGCTACAGCCAATGAGCAGTTCTTC. This encodes CSARATANEQFF.

CDR3 protein: CSAPASGSYEQYF. Here the CDR3 DNA reads TGCAGTGCCCCGGCTAGCGGGAGTTACGAGCAGTACTTC. The chain is built from TRBV20-1 and TRBJ2-7; 10 bases agree with TRBD2. J gave up 4 bases and V 6 bases, and 6 bases lay outside the gene matches. This CDR3 comprises 13 residues. From germline, CDR1 is DFQATT and CDR2 SNEGSKA (reference sequence).

The chain's CDR3 is CASSGLAGYAWEQYF. The DNA for the CDR3 is TGTGCCAGCAGCGGACTAGCGGGTTACGCCTGGGAGCAGTACTTC. The chain recombines TRBV11-2 with TRBJ2-7; 11 bases match TRBD2. J lost 7 bases, V lost 5 bases, and 10 bases had no gene match. Germline V gene sequence: CDR1 SGHAT, CDR2 FQNNGV. The CDR3 loop spans 15 amino acids.

In its sample, this clonotype was seen many times. V usage is TRBV9 and J usage is TRBJ2-3, with D hard to call. V dropped 3 bases and J dropped 5 bases, with 13 bases sitting between them. The CDR3 is made up of 14 amino acids. Looked up from germline, CDR1 is SGDLS and CDR2 is YYNGEE. CDR3 residues: CASSAVPRIDTQYF. CDR3 DNA sequence: TGTGCCAGCAGCGCCGTACCCCGGATAGATACGCAGTATTTT.

This clonotype has just one count. The gene calls are TRBV4-1 and TRBJ2-2; weak D call: TRBD1 (5 bases). V lost 1 base to trimming and J lost 6 bases, with 6 bases between them. The CDR3 covers 13 residues. In germline, CDR1 is MGHRA, CDR2 YSYEKL. The CDR3 loop reads CASSQAGPGELFF. The CDR3 DNA is TGCGCCAGCAGCCAAGCAGGGCCCGGGGAGCTGTTTTTT.

CDR3 DNA sequence: TGTGCCAGCAGCCAAGAGGGACAGGTCCGCACAGATACGCAGTATTTT. It encodes CASSQEGQVRTDTQYF. This chain joins TRBV11-2 and TRBJ2-3, with TRBD1 matching 8 bases. V was pared by 5 bases and J by 1 base, with 8 bases of the junction left unmatched. Germline V gene lookup returns CDR1 SGHAT and CDR2 FQNNGV. This CDR3 is 16 amino acids long.

This clonotype was seen once. The rearrangement joins TRBV6-2 or TRBV6-3 to TRBJ2-5; 14 bases agree with TRBD2. The DNA end is more similar to TRBJ2-7, so the J call may be wrong. This CDR3 has 14 residues. The germline CDR1 and CDR2 sequences are MNHEY and SVGEGT. The DNA for the CDR3 is TGTGCCAGCAGCCAGGGGACTAGCGGGAGCGAGCAGTACTTC. It is translated as CASSQGTSGSEQYF.

V and J are TRBV9 and TRBJ2-1, with D tentatively TRBD1 or TRBD2 (6 bases each). CDR1 is SGDLS, CDR2 YYNGEE, per germline. The CDR3 runs 12 residues. Trimming cost V 4 bases and J 12 bases, with 14 bases left between them. CDR3 in DNA: TGTGCCAGCAGCAAGGGGGTGGGGGGGCAGTTCTTC. Amino acids: CASSKGVGGQFF.

J is TRBJ2-7 and V is TRBV15; weak D call: TRBD1 (6 bases). CDR1 LNHNV and CDR2 YYDKDF come from the germline V gene (reference sequence). The CDR3 consists of 15 residues. Trimming took off 1 base at V and 5 bases at J, with 15 bases between the two ends. CDR3 region: CATSRVSGARDEQYF. Here the CDR3 DNA reads TGTGCCACCAGCAGAGTATCAGGGGCAAGGGACGAGCAGTACTTC.

This sequence joins TRBV12-3 or TRBV12-4 and TRBJ2-1; tentatively, D is TRBD1 (6 bases). The CDR3 has 16 residues. Trimming shortened V by 5 bases and J by 14 bases, and 28 bases separated the two germline ends. The CDR3 nucleotides are TGTGCCAGCAGTGCCGCCGGCGCGGGCCAGTCCGAGGGGGAGTTCTTC. Its protein product is CASSAAGAGQSEGEFF.

The chain couples TRBV12-3 or TRBV12-4 to TRBJ1-2; D gene ambiguous. The CDR3 has 14 amino acids. Trimming took 2 bases from V and 3 from J, leaving 10 bases between them. The CDR3 nucleotides are TGTGCCAGCAGTTTAAACGGGAACTACTATGGCTACACCTTC. This codes for CASSLNGNYYGYTF.

This chain links TRBV24-1 with TRBJ2-5; 16 bases fit TRBD2. CDR1 and CDR2 (germline): KGHDR, SFDVKD. V dropped 0 bases and J dropped 3; count of bases not matched to a gene: 9. This CDR3 has 20 residues. This CDR3 is CATSDLDREGLAGGEETQYF. The CDR3 DNA reads TGTGCCACCAGTGATTTGGACAGGGAGGGACTAGCGGGAGGGGAAGAGACCCAGTACTTC.

CDR3 amino acids: CASSPRAGGHQNTEAFF. In nucleotides, the CDR3 is TGCGCCAGCAGCCCCCGGGCAGGGGGCCACCAGAACACTGAAGCTTTCTTT. The rearrangement uses TRBV5-1 and TRBJ1-1; 8 nucleotides agree with TRBD1. The length of the CDR3 is 17 residues. V gave up 4 bases and J gave up 1 base; unmatched junction bases: 12. CDR1 and CDR2 from the germline V gene are SGHRS and YFSETQ.